The entry that follows covers one TCR beta chain sequence. The antigen is undetermined. The data belong to a study of a mutant IDH1 vaccine in newly diagnosed glioma. TCRdb keeps only in-frame clones here, not all; method: immunoSEQ multiplex PCR. Found here are 25,000 to 30,000 clones, roughly 80% of them singletons; the top ten hold more than 15%. Trimming left V 5 bases short and J 1 base short, with 15 bases between. This CDR3 comprises 17 residues. Germline CDR1 reads LNHDA; CDR2 reads SQIVND (reference sequence). The time point here: week 23, last vaccination. Vaccinated patients received 300 ug of mutant IDH1 20-mer peptide per dose, with topical imiquimod.

This clonotype was obtained from a woman aged 25-40 years with glioma. The specimen was PBMCs, collected from a glioma patient whose treatment included an IDH1 peptide vaccine. The chain links TRBV19 to TRBJ1-6; D is possibly TRBD1 (6 bases). CDR3 sequence (DNA): TGTGCCAGTAGTCCCGGGCAGGGGTTTTCCTATAATTCACCCCTCCACTTT. This translates into CASSPGQGFSYNSPLHF.